This TCR beta chain was captured in a study of beta chain features in type 1 diabetes. Expressed TCRB transcripts were sequenced after all isolated RNA was converted to cDNA. Each sample of naive, central memory or regulatory T cells had, on average, roughly 3.4 million reads. The table came from immunoSEQ multiplex PCR; TCRdb's copy has only in-frame clones and leaves some out. The data contain over 120,000 clones, about 10% of them singletons. CDR3 length: 15 amino acids. Germline CDR1 and CDR2: SGHNT and YYREEE (reference sequence). V gave up 3 bases and J gave up 0 bases, with 10 bases separating them.

Sequencing was done on a sample of naive CD4+ T cells from blood. The origin of this receptor is a man younger than 35 in good health. J is TRBJ2-1 and V is TRBV5-4, with a weak D call TRBD2 (5 bases). CDR3 protein: CASSSGLLSYNEQFF. The CDR3 DNA reads as TGTGCCAGCAGCTCCGGACTCCTCTCCTACAATGAGCAGTTCTTC.